A single sample is the source of the 3 T cell receptor beta chains below, sequenced in a study of regulatory T cells in long-lasting Graves disease. Stated time point: newly diagnosed GD, antithyroid drugs for less than 3 months. Following extraction of RNA from PBMCs, that RNA was used to make the TCR library. With iRepertoire HTBI primers and Arm-PCR of CDR3 regions, TCR beta libraries were built. TCRdb re-derived calls from the multiplex PCR reads in MiXCR, one entry per CDR3 protein. The sample lists 200,000 to 250,000 distinct CDR3 sequences; about 16% were seen once. The sample was peripheral blood mononuclear cells (PBMCs), taken at new diagnosis, from a patient treated with antithyroid drugs. The receptors were gathered from a female donor with Graves disease.

This clonotype was seen many times. The V and J genes are TRBV20-1 and TRBJ2-1; D is perhaps TRBD1 or TRBD2 (5 bases each). Germline V gene data show CDR1 as DFQATT and CDR2 as SNEGSKA (reference sequence). Trimming cost V 3 bases and J 8 bases, with 20 bases left between them. The CDR3 runs to 15 residues. The CDR3 nucleotides are TGCAGTGCTAGGGGCTGGGAACTGGGGACGGATGAGCAGTTCTTC. This encodes CSARGWELGTDEQFF.

The CDR3 loop is CASSPARGLAGGPPKYF. CDR3 coding DNA: TGTGCCAGCTCACCTGCCCGAGGGCTAGCGGGAGGGCCACCTAAGTACTTC. V gene TRBV18 combines with J gene TRBJ2-4; 12 bases fit TRBD2. The CDR3 covers 17 residues. Germline trimming cut 3 bases from V and 14 bases from J; bases unmatched to any gene: 17. From germline, CDR1 is KGHSH and CDR2 LQKENI.

This clonotype was detected many times. The chain links TRBV30 to TRBJ2-1; D call uncertain. V shed 0 bases and J shed 6 bases, with 6 bases lying between them. This CDR3 has 12 residues. CDR1 is GTSNPN and CDR2 is SVGIG in the germline V gene (reference sequence). DNA for the CDR3: TGTGCCTGGAGTGTATATCGCAATGAGCAGTTCTTC. Its translation is CAWSVYRNEQFF.